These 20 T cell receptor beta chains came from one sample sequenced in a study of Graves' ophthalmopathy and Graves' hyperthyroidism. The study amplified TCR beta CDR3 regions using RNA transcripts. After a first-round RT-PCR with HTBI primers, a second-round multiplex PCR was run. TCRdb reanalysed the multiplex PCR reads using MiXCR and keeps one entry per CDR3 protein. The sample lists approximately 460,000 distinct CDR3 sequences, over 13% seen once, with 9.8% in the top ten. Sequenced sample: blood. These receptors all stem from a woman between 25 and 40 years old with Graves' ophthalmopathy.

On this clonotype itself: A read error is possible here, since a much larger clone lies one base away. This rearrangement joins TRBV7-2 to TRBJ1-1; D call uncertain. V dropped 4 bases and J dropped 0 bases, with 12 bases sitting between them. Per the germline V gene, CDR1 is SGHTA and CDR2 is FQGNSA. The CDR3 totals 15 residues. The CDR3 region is CASSSTVGLNTEAFF. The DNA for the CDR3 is TGTGCCAGCAGCTCAACAGTGGGCTTGAACACTGAAGCTTTCTTT.

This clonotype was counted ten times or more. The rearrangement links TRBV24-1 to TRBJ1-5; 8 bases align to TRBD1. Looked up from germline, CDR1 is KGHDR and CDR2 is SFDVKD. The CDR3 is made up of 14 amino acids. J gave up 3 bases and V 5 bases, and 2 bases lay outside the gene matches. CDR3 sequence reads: CATSVTGDNQPQHF. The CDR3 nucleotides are TGTGCCACCAGTGTGACAGGGGACAATCAGCCCCAGCATTTT.

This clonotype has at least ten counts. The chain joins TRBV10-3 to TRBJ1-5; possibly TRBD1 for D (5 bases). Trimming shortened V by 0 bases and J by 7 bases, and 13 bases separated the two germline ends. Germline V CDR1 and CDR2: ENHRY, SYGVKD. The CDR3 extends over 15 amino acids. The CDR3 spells CAISESERGGQPQHF. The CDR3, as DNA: TGTGCCATCAGTGAGTCGGAGAGGGGAGGCCAGCCCCAGCATTTT.

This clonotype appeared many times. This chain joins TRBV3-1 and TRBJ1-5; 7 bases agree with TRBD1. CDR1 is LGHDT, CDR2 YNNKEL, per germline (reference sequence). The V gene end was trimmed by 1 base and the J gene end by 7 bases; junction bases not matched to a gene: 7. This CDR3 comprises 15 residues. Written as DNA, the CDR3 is TGTGCCAGCAGCCAAGGAGTAGGGGGCAGACAGCCCCAGCATTTT. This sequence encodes CASSQGVGGRQPQHF.

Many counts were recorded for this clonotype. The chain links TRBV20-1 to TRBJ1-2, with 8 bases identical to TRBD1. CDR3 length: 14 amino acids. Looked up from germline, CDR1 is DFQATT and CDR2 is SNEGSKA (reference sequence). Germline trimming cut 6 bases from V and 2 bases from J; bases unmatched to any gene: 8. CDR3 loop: CSARTGSTNYGYTF. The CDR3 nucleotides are TGCAGTGCCCGGACAGGGTCAACGAACTATGGCTACACCTTC.

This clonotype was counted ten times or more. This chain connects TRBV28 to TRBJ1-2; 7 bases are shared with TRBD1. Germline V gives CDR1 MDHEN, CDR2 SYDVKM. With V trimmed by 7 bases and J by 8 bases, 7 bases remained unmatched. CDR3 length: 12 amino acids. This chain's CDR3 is CASTDRVKGYTF. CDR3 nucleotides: TGTGCCAGCACCGACAGGGTTAAAGGCTACACCTTC.

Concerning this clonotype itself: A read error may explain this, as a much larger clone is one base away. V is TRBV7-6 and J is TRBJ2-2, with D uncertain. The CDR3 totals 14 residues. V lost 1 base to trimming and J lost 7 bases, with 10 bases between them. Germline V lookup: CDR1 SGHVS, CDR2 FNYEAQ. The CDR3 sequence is CASSLGHSGGELFF. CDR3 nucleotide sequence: TGTGCCAGCAGCTTAGGACACTCAGGCGGGGAGCTGTTTTTT.

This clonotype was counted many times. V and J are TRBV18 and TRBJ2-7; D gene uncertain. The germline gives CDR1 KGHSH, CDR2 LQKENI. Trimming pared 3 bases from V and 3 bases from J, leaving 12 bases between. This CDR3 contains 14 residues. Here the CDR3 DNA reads TGTGCCAGCTCACCCTCTGGGCCGAGCTACGAGCAGTACTTC. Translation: CASSPSGPSYEQYF.

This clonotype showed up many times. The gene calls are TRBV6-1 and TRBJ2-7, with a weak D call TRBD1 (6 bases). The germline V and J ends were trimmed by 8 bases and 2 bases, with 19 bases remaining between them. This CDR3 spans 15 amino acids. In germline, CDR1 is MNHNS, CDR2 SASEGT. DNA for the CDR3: TGTGCCAGCGGAAGGTCCCAGGGGACAACCTACGAGCAGTACTTC. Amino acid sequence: CASGRSQGTTYEQYF.

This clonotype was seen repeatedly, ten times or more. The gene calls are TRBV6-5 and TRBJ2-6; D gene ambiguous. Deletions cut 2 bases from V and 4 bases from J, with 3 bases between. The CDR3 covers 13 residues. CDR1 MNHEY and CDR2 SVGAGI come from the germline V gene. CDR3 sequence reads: CASSYGGANVLTF. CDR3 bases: TGTGCCAGCAGTTACGGGGGGGCCAACGTCCTGACTTTC.

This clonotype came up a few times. CDR3 DNA sequence: TGTGCCAGCAGTTTATCAGGAGGGGGTTGGTCCTACGAGCAGTACTTC. Protein product: CASSLSGGGWSYEQYF. The chain employs TRBV27 and TRBJ2-7; D may correspond to TRBD1 or TRBD2 (6 bases each). CDR3 size: 16 residues. CDR1 is MNHEY, CDR2 SMNVEV, per germline (reference sequence). V lost 0 bases, J lost 1 base, and 13 bases lay in between.

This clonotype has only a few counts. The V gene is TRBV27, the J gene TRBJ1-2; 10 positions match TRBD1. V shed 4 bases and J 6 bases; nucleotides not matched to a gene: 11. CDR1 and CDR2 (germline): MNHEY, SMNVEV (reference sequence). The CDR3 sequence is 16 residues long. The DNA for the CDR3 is TGTGCCAGCAGTTCTCCCGGGACAGGGGCATGGCATGGCTACACCTTC. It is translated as CASSSPGTGAWHGYTF.

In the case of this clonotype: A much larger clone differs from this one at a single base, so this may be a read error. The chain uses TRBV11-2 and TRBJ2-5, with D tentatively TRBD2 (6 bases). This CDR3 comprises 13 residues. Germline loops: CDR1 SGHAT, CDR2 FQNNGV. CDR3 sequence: CASSSGSKETKYF. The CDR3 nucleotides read TGTGCCAGCAGTTCCGGGAGTAAAGAGACCAAGTACTTC. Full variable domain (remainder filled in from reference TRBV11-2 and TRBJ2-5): EAGVAQSPRYKIIEKRQSVAFWCNPISGHATLYWYQQILGQGPKLLIQFQNNGVVDDSQLPKDRFSAERLKGVDSTLKIQPAKLEDSAVYLCASSSGSKETKYFGPGTRLLVL.

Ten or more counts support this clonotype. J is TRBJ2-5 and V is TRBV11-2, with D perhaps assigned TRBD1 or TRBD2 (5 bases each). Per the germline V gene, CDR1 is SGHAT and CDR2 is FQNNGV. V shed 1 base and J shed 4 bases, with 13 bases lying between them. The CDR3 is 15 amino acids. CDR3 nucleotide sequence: TGTGCCAGCAGCTTAGGGCCCCGGGGCACAGAGACCCAGTACTTC. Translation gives CASSLGPRGTETQYF. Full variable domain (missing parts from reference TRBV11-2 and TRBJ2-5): EAGVAQSPRYKIIEKRQSVAFWCNPISGHATLYWYQQILGQGPKLLIQFQNNGVVDDSQLPKDRFSAERLKGVDSTLKIQPAKLEDSAVYLCASSLGPRGTETQYFGPGTRLLVL.

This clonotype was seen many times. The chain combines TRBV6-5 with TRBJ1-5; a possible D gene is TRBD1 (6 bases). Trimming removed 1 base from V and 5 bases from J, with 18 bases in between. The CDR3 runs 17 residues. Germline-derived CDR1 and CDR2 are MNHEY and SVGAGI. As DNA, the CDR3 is TGTGCCAGCAGTTACTATTTCGCGGGGGGCCCCGATCAGCCCCAGCATTTT. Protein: CASSYYFAGGPDQPQHF.

The CDR3 DNA sequence: TGCAGTGCTAGAGATCGGGACAAGAACACTGAAGCTTTCTTT. Amino acid sequence: CSARDRDKNTEAFF. V and J are TRBV20-1 and TRBJ1-1; D may be TRBD1 (6 bases). In germline, CDR1 is DFQATT, CDR2 SNEGSKA (reference sequence). Trimming pared 0 bases from V and 1 base from J, leaving 9 bases between. The CDR3 extends over 14 amino acids.

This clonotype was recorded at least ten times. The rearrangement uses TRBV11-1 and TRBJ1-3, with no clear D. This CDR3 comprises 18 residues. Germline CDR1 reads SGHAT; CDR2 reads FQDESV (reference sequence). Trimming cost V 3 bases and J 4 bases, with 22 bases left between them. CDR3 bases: TGTGCCAGCAGCTTTAGTGCTCGAGGCATTGCGGTCGGAAACACCATATATTTT. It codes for CASSFSARGIAVGNTIYF.

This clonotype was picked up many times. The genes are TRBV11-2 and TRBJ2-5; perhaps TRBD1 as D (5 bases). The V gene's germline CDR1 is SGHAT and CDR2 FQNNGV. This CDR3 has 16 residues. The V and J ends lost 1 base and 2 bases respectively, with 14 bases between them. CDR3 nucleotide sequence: TGTGCCAGCAGCTTAGTTACAGGCAGCAGGCAAGAGACCCAGTACTTC. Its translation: CASSLVTGSRQETQYF.

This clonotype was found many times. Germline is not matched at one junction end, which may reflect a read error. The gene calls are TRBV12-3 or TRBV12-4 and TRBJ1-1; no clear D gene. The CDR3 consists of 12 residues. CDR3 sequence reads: CASNLGNTEAFF. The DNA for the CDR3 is TGTGCCAGCAATTTAGGAAACACTGAAGCTTTCTTT.

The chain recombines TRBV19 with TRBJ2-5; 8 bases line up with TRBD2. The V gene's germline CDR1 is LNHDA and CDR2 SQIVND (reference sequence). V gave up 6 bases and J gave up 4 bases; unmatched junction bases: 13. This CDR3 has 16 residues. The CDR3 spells CASSSRGGGPGETQYF. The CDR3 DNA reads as TGTGCCAGTAGCTCTCGGGGGGGAGGGCCCGGAGAGACCCAGTACTTC.